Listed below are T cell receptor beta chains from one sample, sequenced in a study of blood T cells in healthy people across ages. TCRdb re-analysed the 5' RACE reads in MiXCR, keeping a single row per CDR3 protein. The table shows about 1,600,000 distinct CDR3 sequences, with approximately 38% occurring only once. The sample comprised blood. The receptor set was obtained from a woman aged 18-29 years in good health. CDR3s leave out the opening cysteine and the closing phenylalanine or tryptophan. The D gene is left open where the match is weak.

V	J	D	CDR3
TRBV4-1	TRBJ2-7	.	ASSQVLGPLANRHEQY
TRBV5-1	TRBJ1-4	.	ASSPTNEPQKLF
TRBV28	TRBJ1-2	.	ASISSEGYT
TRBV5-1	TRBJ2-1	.	ASSFRSLAYNEQF
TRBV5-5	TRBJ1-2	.	ASLGTPQGGYT
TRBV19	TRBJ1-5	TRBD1	ASSTQTGRGQPQH
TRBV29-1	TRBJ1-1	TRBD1	SVEGQQGGITEAF
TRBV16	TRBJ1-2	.	ASSPGREYDYT
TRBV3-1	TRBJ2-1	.	ASSQGMAPEQF
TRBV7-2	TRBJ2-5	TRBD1	ASSRGQQQY
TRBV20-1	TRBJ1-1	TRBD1	SARDLKTGWAEAF
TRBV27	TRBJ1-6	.	ASSSSYSPLH
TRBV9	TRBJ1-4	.	ASSLDTGSSKLF
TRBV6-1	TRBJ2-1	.	ASFVSYNEQF
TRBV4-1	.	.	ASSQEGSREQY
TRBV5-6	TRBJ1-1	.	ASSWGGMNTEAF
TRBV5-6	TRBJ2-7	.	ASSYRPDEQY
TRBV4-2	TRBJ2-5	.	ASSQRGAEETQY
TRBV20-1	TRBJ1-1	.	SARAPTEPNTEAF
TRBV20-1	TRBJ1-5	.	SAREASGGNQPQH
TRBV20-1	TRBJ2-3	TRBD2	SAAGTSGGVLTDTQY
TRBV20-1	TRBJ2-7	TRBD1	SARDLDRGHEQY
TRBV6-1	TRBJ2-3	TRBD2	ASSELAGVKGTQY
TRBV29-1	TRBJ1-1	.	SVSGRTREDTEAF
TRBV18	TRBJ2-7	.	ASAPLLGKQY
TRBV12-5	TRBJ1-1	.	ASGLGTGAF
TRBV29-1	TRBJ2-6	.	SVEVSGANVLT
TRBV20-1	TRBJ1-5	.	SAYLGAGGGSSNQPQH
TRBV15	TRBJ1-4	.	ATSRAGADDEKLF
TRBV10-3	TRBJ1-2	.	AIAAGREGYT
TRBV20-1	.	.	SAPAGYEQY
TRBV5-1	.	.	ASSWTVGTGNEQY
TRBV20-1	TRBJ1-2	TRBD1	SARETGGGYT
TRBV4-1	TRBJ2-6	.	ASSPSGGTRVSGANVLT
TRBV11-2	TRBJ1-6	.	ASSLGKYREVGNSPLH
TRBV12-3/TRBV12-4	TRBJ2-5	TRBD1	ASSTPTGGETQY
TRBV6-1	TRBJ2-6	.	AGSEGPGANVLT